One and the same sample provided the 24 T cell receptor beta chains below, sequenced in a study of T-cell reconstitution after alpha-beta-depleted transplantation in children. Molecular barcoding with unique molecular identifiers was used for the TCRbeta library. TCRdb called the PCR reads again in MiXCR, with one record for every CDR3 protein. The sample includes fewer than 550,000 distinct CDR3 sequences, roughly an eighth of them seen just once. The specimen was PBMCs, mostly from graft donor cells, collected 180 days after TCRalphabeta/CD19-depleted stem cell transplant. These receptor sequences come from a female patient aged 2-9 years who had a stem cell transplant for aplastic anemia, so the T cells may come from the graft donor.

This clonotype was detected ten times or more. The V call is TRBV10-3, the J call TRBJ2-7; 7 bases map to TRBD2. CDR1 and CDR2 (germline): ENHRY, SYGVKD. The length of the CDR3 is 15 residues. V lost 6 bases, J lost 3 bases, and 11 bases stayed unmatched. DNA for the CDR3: TGTGCCATCAGCCGAACGTCCCCTAGCGGCTACGAGCAGTACTTC. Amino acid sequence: CAISRTSPSGYEQYF.

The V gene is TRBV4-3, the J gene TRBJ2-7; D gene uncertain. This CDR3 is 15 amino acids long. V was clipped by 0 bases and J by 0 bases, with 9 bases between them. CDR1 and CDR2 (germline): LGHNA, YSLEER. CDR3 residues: CASSQEFSFSYEQYF. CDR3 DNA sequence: TGCGCCAGCAGCCAAGAGTTCAGTTTCTCCTACGAGCAGTACTTC.

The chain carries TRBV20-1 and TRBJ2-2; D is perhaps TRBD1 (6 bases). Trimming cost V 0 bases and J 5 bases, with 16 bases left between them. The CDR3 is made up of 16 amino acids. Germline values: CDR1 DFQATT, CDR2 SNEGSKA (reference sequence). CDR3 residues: CSARDHGGARTGELFF. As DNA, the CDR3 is TGCAGTGCTAGAGATCATGGGGGCGCGAGAACCGGGGAGCTGTTTTTT.

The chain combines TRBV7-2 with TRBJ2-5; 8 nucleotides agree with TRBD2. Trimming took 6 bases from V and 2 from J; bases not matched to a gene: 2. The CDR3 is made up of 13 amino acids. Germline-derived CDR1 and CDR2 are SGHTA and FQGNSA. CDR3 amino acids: CASRRGAQETQYF. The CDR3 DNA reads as TGTGCCAGCAGGCGGGGGGCACAAGAGACCCAGTACTTC.

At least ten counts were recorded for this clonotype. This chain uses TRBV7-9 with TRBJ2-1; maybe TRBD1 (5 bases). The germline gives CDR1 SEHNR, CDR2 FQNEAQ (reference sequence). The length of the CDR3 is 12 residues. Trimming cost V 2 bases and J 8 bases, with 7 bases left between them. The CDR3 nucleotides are TGTGCCAGCAGCTTAATCAGGGATGAGCAGTTCTTC. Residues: CASSLIRDEQFF.

In DNA form, the CDR3 reads TGTGCTAGTGGTCCGCTACTCCCAGGGCGGAAAGGAGCTTTCTTT. Its protein product is CASGPLLPGRKGAFF. The chain uses TRBV12-5 and TRBJ1-1; D perhaps matches TRBD1 (5 bases). V lost 5 bases and J lost 10, with 23 bases in between. This CDR3 has 15 residues. Germline assignment: CDR1 LGHNT and CDR2 FRNRAP.

DNA for the CDR3: TGCGCCAGCAGCCAAGGGCGGGCCTCCTACAATGAGCAGTTCTTC. Translating it yields CASSQGRASYNEQFF. The genes are TRBV4-3 and TRBJ2-1, with D perhaps TRBD2 (5 bases). This CDR3 comprises 15 residues. Germline V CDR1 and CDR2: LGHNA, YSLEER. Trimming took off 1 base at V and 0 bases at J, with 7 bases between the two ends.

Written as DNA, the CDR3 is TGTGCGGTGGGGGGGGGCGGTCGGGACATTCAGTACTTC. This encodes CAVGGGGRDIQYF. The chain joins TRBV11-2 to TRBJ2-4; maybe TRBD2 (7 bases). CDR3 length: 13 residues. CDR1 is SGHAT, CDR2 FQNNGV, per germline.

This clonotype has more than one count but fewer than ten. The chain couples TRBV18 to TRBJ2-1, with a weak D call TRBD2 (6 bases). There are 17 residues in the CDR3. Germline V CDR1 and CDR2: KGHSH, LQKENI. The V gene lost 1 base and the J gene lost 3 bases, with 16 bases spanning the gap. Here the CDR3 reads CASSPRAGLGGYNEQFF. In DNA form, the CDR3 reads TGTGCCAGCTCACCACGCGCCGGGTTGGGGGGCTACAATGAGCAGTTCTTC.

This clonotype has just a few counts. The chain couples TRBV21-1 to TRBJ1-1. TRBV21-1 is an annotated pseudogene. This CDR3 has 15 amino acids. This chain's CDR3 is CASSKALLHEVEAFF. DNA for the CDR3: TGTGCCAGCAGCAAAGCGCTTCTTCATGAAGTTGAAGCTTTCTTT.

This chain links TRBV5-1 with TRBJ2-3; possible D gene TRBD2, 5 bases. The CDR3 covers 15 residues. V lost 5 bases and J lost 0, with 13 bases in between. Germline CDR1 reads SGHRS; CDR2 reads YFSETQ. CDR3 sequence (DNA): TGCGCCAGCAGACGGACTGCCTCTAGCACAGATACGCAGTATTTT. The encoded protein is CASRRTASSTDTQYF.

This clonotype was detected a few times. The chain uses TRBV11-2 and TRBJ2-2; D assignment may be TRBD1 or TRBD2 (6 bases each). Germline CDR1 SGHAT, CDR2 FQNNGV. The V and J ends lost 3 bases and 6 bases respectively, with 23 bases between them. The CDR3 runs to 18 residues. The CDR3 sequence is CASSFGRGWRGTAGELFF. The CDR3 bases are TGTGCCAGCAGCTTCGGGCGCGGTTGGAGGGGGACCGCCGGGGAGCTGTTTTTT.

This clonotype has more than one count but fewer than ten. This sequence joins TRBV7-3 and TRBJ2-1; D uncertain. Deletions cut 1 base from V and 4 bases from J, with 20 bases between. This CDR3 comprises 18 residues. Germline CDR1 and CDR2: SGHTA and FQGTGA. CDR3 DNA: TGTGCCAGCAGCTTAAAGACAACTGGGGTGTCTCCGTACAATGAGCAGTTCTTC. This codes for CASSLKTTGVSPYNEQFF.

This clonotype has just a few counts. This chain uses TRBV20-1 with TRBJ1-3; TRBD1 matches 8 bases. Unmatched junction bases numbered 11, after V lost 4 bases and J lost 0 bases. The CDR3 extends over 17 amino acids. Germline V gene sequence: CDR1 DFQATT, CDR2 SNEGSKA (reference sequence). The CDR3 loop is CSATGSGTGRSGNTIYF. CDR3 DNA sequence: TGCAGTGCTACTGGTTCCGGGACAGGCCGCTCTGGAAACACCATATATTTT.

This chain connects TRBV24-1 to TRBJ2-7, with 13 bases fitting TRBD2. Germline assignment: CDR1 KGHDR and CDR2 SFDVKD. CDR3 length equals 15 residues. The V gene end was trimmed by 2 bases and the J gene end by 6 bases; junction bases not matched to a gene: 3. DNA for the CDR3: TGTGCCACCAGTGATTGGACTAGCGGGAGTGGCGAGCAGTACTTC. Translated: CATSDWTSGSGEQYF.

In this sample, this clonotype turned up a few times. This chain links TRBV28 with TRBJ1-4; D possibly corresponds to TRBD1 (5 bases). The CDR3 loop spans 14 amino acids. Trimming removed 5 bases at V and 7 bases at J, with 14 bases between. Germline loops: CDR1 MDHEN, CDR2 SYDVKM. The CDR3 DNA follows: TGTGCCAGCAGTCCCGGTGGGGCGGCTGAAAAACTGTTTTTT. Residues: CASSPGGAAEKLFF.

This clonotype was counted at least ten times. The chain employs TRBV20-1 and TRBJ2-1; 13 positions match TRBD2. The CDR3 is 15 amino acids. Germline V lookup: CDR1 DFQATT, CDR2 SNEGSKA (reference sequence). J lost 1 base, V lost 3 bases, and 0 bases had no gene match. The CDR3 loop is CSARTSGRSYNEQFF. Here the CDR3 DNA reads TGCAGTGCTAGGACTAGCGGGAGGTCCTACAATGAGCAGTTCTTC.

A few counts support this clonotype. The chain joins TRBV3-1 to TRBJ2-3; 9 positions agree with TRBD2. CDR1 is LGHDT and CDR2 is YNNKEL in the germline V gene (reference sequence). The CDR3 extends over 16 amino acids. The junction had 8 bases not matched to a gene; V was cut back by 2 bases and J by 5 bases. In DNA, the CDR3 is TGTGCCAGCAGCCAATGGGTAGCGGGAGCGGTAGATACGCAGTATTTT. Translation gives CASSQWVAGAVDTQYF.

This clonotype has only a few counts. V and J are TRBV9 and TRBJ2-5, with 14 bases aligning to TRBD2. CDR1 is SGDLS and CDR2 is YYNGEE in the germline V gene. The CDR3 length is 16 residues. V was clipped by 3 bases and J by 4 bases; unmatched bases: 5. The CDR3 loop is CASSGGLAGGGETQYF. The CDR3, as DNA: TGTGCCAGCAGCGGAGGACTAGCGGGAGGAGGAGAGACCCAGTACTTC.

The DNA of the CDR3 is TGTGCCACCAGCACCAGGGACAAGTTCTACGAGCAGTACTTC. Protein: CATSTRDKFYEQYF. The gene calls are TRBV15 and TRBJ2-7, with D possibly TRBD1 on 6 matching bases. Germline CDR1 LNHNV, CDR2 YYDKDF (reference sequence). V was clipped by 4 bases and J by 3 bases, with 13 bases between them. CDR3 length: 14 residues.

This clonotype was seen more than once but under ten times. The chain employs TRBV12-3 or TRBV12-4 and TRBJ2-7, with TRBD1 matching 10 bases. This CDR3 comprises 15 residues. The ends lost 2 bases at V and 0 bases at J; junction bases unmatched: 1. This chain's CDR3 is CASSLRDRGSYEQYV. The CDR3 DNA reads TGTGCCAGCAGTTTACGGGACAGGGGCTCCTACGAGCAGTACGTC.

The CDR3 sequence is CASSLAVSWDGELFF. The CDR3 DNA reads TGTGCCAGCAGCTTGGCCGTTTCATGGGACGGGGAGCTGTTTTTT. This chain joins TRBV5-8 and TRBJ2-2; D is ambiguous. The CDR3 runs to 15 residues. Trimming cost V 0 bases and J 7 bases, with 13 bases left between them. Germline V gene sequence: CDR1 SGHTS, CDR2 YDEGEE.

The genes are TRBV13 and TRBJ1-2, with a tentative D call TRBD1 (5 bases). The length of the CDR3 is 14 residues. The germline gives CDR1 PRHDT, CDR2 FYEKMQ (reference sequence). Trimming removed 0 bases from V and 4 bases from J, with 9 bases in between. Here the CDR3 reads CASSLGGGVYGYTF. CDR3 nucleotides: TGTGCCAGCAGCTTAGGCGGGGGAGTCTATGGCTACACCTTC. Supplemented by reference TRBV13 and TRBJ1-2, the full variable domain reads AAGVIQSPRHLIKEKRETATLKCYPIPRHDTVYWYQQGPGQDPQFLISFYEKMQSDKGSIPDRFSAQQFSDYHSELNMSSLELGDSALYFCASSLGGGVYGYTFGSGTRLTVV.

The CDR3 region has the DNA TGTGCCAGCAGTGGGGACAGGTCGCTCACTGAAGCTTTCTTT. Translated: CASSGDRSLTEAFF. V gene TRBV25-1 combines with J gene TRBJ1-1; 8 bases are shared with TRBD1. V lost 4 bases, J lost 4 bases, and 5 bases stayed unmatched. CDR3 length: 14 amino acids. Germline-derived CDR1 and CDR2 are MGHDK and SYGVNS.